The 25 T cell receptor beta chains in this list originate from one sample, sequenced in a study of shared clonotypes between healthy human individuals. Naive CD8 cells lacked CD45RO, underwent positive selection for CCR7 and left out terminally differentiated effector memory CD45RA+ cells. Method: immunoSEQ multiplex PCR; TCRdb's copy keeps in-frame clones and lacks some. The repertoire holds 800,000 or so clones, with 90% to 97% as singletons. The sequencing input was naive CD8+ T cells sorted from blood. These TCRs come from a man aged 25 to 45 in good health.

The rearrangement uses TRBV27 and TRBJ1-5; the D gene is possibly TRBD1 (5 bases). The germline V gene encodes CDR1 MNHEY and CDR2 SMNVEV (reference sequence). The CDR3 is made up of 15 amino acids. Trimming left V 4 bases short and J 2 bases short, with 12 bases between. The CDR3 nucleotides are TGTGCCAGCAGTTCTGGGGGTTCGGGCAATCAGCCCCAGCATTTT. It encodes CASSSGGSGNQPQHF.

V is TRBV7-9 and J is TRBJ2-7; TRBD2 matches 10 bases. Germline values: CDR1 SEHNR, CDR2 FQNEAQ (reference sequence). CDR3 length: 14 residues. Losses at the gene ends were 5 bases for V and 5 bases for J; bases not matched to a gene: 6. The CDR3 coding sequence is TGTGCCAGCAGCCCTAGCGGGAGTTCCCACGAGCAGTACTTC. As protein: CASSPSGSSHEQYF.

The rearrangement joins TRBV11-2 to TRBJ2-5; TRBD2 agrees at 13 bases. V lost 5 bases, J lost 5 bases, and 5 bases stayed unmatched. There are 15 residues in the CDR3. In germline, CDR1 is SGHAT, CDR2 FQNNGV. The CDR3 DNA sequence: TGTGCCAGCAGCCCCGGGACTAGCGGGATGGAGACCCAGTACTTC. Protein sequence: CASSPGTSGMETQYF.

The CDR3 loop reads CASSQQSGGSYNEQFF. The DNA for the CDR3 is TGCGCCAGCAGCCAACAATCCGGGGGATCCTACAATGAGCAGTTCTTC. The V gene is TRBV4-1, the J gene TRBJ2-1; perhaps TRBD2 as D (6 bases). The CDR3 spans 16 residues. Germline V gene data show CDR1 as MGHRA and CDR2 as YSYEKL. Trimming took off 2 bases at V and 1 base at J, with 12 bases between the two ends.

A note on this clone: The same CDR3 can be traced to other DNA sequences in this sample. The chain has TRBV9 and TRBJ1-1; D uncertain. Germline lookup yields CDR1 SGDLS and CDR2 YYNGEE. Deletions cut 0 bases from V and 3 bases from J, with 3 bases between. The CDR3 is made up of 12 amino acids. The CDR3 sequence is CASSVEDTEAFF. The CDR3 nucleotides read TGTGCCAGCAGCGTAGAAGACACTGAAGCTTTCTTT.

This CDR3 is CASRPFRVTEKLFF. Written as DNA, the CDR3 is TGTGCCAGCAGACCCTTTAGGGTGACTGAAAAACTGTTTTTT. This chain uses TRBV6-5 with TRBJ1-4; unclear D gene. Between the trimmed V and J ends, which lost 6 bases and 7 bases, there was a span of 15 bases. The CDR3 runs to 14 residues. Looked up from germline, CDR1 is MNHEY and CDR2 is SVGAGI.

Only one count was recorded for this clone. The identical CDR3 is also encoded by other nucleotide sequences in the sample. The rearrangement uses TRBV27 and TRBJ2-7; 12 bases line up with TRBD2. There are 14 residues in the CDR3. V shed 3 bases and J 4 bases; nucleotides not matched to a gene: 1. The germline gives CDR1 MNHEY, CDR2 SMNVEV (reference sequence). The CDR3 spells CASSLTSGGYEQYF. For the CDR3, the DNA is TGTGCCAGCAGTTTGACTAGCGGGGGATACGAGCAGTACTTC.

The gene calls are TRBV4-1 and TRBJ2-1; 8 nucleotides line up with TRBD2. The CDR3 has 15 amino acids. V lost 2 bases to trimming and J lost 9 bases; unmatched junction nucleotides: 9. Germline V gene lookup returns CDR1 MGHRA and CDR2 YSYEKL. CDR3 residues: CASSQSRAGAGEQFF. In DNA form, the CDR3 reads TGCGCCAGCAGCCAATCACGAGCGGGAGCTGGTGAGCAGTTCTTC.

This sequence joins TRBV5-5 and TRBJ2-7; no definite D call. Trimming left V 0 bases short and J 3 bases short, with 7 bases between. Per germline, CDR1 SGHKS and CDR2 YYEKEE (reference sequence). CDR3 length: 13 residues. CDR3 amino acids: CASSLDQSYEQYF. The CDR3 DNA reads as TGTGCCAGCAGCTTGGACCAGAGCTACGAGCAGTACTTC.

CDR3 DNA: TGCGCCAGCAGCTCCGGACCCCAGGATGAGCAGTTCTTC. As protein: CASSSGPQDEQFF. This chain joins TRBV5-1 and TRBJ2-1; D is uncertain. The CDR3 is 13 residues long. The V and J ends lost 3 bases and 8 bases respectively, with 12 bases between them. Germline V lookup: CDR1 SGHRS, CDR2 YFSETQ. The full variable domain, rest sourced from reference TRBV5-1 and TRBJ2-1, is KAGVTQTPRYLIKTRGQQVTLSCSPISGHRSVSWYQQTPGQGLQFLFEYFSETQRNKGNFPGRFSGRQFSNSRSEMNVSTLELGDSALYLCASSSGPQDEQFFGPGTRLTVL.

The chain joins TRBV7-9 to TRBJ1-2; D is perhaps TRBD1 (5 bases). The CDR3 runs to 13 residues. Trimming left V 6 bases short and J 2 bases short, with 10 bases between. Per germline, CDR1 SEHNR and CDR2 FQNEAQ (reference sequence). The CDR3 DNA follows: TGTGCCAGCAGGGAAGGGGAGAACTATGGCTACACCTTC. It yields the protein CASREGENYGYTF.

V is TRBV19 and J is TRBJ2-5; no clear D gene. V lost 3 bases, J lost 3 bases, and 11 bases lay in between. The CDR3 consists of 14 residues. Per germline, CDR1 LNHDA and CDR2 SQIVND (reference sequence). The CDR3 reads CASSILWTEETQYF. The DNA of the CDR3 is TGTGCCAGTAGTATCCTCTGGACGGAAGAGACCCAGTACTTC.

The genes are TRBV10-1 and TRBJ1-3; D is ambiguous. This CDR3 region has 15 residues. V was trimmed by 6 bases and J by 0 bases, leaving 12 bases between them. CDR1 is WNHNN and CDR2 is SYGVQD in the germline V gene (reference sequence). This chain's CDR3 is CASSEDWGSGNTIYF. The CDR3 DNA is TGCGCCAGCAGCGAGGACTGGGGCTCTGGAAACACCATATATTTT.

J is TRBJ2-5 and V is TRBV13; tentative D call: TRBD1 (6 bases). The V gene lost 4 bases and the J gene lost 5 bases, with 14 bases spanning the gap. Germline CDR1 and CDR2: PRHDT and FYEKMQ (reference sequence). The CDR3 sequence is 14 residues long. This CDR3 is CASSSQGPLETQYF. CDR3 DNA sequence: TGTGCCAGCAGCTCACAGGGCCCTTTGGAGACCCAGTACTTC.

This chain uses TRBV7-9 with TRBJ1-5, with D tentatively TRBD1 (5 bases). Trimming took 4 bases from V and 7 from J, leaving 8 bases between them. This CDR3 spans 12 amino acids. CDR1 and CDR2 (germline): SEHNR, FQNEAQ (reference sequence). In DNA form, the CDR3 reads TGTGCCAGCAGCTCAGGGCAACAGCCCCAGCATTTT. Its translation: CASSSGQQPQHF.

The chain links TRBV11-2 to TRBJ2-5, with no clear D. This CDR3 has 12 amino acids. The V gene's germline CDR1 is SGHAT and CDR2 FQNNGV. V was cut by 2 bases and J by 1 base, with 2 bases left in between. Here the CDR3 reads CASSLIQETQYF. The CDR3 DNA sequence: TGTGCCAGCAGCTTAATCCAAGAGACCCAGTACTTC.

The V gene is TRBV27, the J gene TRBJ1-5; no clear D. Per germline, CDR1 MNHEY and CDR2 SMNVEV (reference sequence). V was shortened by 0 bases and J by 5 bases, with 5 bases between the two germline ends. CDR3 length: 13 amino acids. CDR3 region: CASSLSTDQPQHF. The CDR3 DNA sequence: TGTGCCAGCAGTTTATCTACCGATCAGCCCCAGCATTTT.

The CDR3 nucleotides read TGTGCCAGCAGCTCGAAGGGGAGGGGGACAGAAGAGACCCAGTACTTC. Its translation: CASSSKGRGTEETQYF. This chain uses TRBV7-9 with TRBJ2-5; D might be TRBD1 or TRBD2, each matching 7 bases. The germline V gene has CDR1 SEHNR and CDR2 FQNEAQ (reference sequence). The V and J ends lost 4 bases and 3 bases respectively, with 18 bases between them. The CDR3 consists of 16 residues.

This CDR3 reads CASSYSGLAGVNEQFF. CDR3 coding DNA: TGTGCCAGCAGTTACTCAGGACTAGCGGGAGTTAATGAGCAGTTCTTC. The chain joins TRBV6-5 to TRBJ2-1; 13 bases are a match to TRBD2. Losses at the gene ends were 0 bases for V and 7 bases for J; bases not matched to a gene: 3. This CDR3 contains 16 residues. From germline, CDR1 is MNHEY and CDR2 SVGAGI.

This chain joins TRBV7-6 and TRBJ2-7, with TRBD2 as a possible D gene (6 bases). V gave up 4 bases and J gave up 0 bases, with 13 bases separating them. This CDR3 comprises 15 residues. Germline CDR1 reads SGHVS; CDR2 reads FNYEAQ. DNA of the CDR3: TGTGCCAGCAGCTCGGCTAGCGCCAGCTCCTACGAGCAGTACTTC. Translated, it gives CASSSASASSYEQYF.

The rearrangement joins TRBV6-5 to TRBJ2-1, with 7 bases aligning to TRBD2. The CDR3 has 14 amino acids. Germline CDR1 and CDR2: MNHEY and SVGAGI. Trimming took 6 bases from V and 5 from J; bases not matched to a gene: 7. The CDR3: CASSRGLPHNEQFF. The DNA of the CDR3 is TGTGCCAGCAGCCGGGGACTACCTCACAATGAGCAGTTCTTC.

The chain joins TRBV14 to TRBJ2-3; D is uncertain. V was cut by 0 bases and J by 2 bases, with 12 bases left in between. Germline V lookup: CDR1 SGHDN, CDR2 FVKESK. This CDR3 contains 16 residues. The CDR3 DNA is TGTGCCAGCAGCCAAGATTGGCGGTTGCCCACAGATACGCAGTATTTT. It encodes CASSQDWRLPTDTQYF.

V gene TRBV27 combines with J gene TRBJ2-7, with D unresolved. The CDR3 is 14 residues long. CDR1 and CDR2 (germline): MNHEY, SMNVEV (reference sequence). V was shortened by 2 bases and J by 2 bases, with 10 bases between the two germline ends. DNA for the CDR3: TGTGCCAGCAGTTTAGGGCGGACCACCTACGAGCAGTACTTC. Translating gives CASSLGRTTYEQYF.

J is TRBJ2-2 and V is TRBV11-2; 13 bases align to TRBD2. V lost 1 base and J lost 7; bases outside the gene matches: 0. Germline lookup yields CDR1 SGHAT and CDR2 FQNNGV. There are 15 residues in the CDR3. Here the CDR3 DNA reads TGTGCCAGCAGCTTAGGACTAGCGGGAGGCGGGGAGCTGTTTTTT. This encodes CASSLGLAGGGELFF.

This chain joins TRBV4-3 and TRBJ2-7; 10 nucleotides match TRBD1. V shed 1 base and J 5 bases; nucleotides not matched to a gene: 11. CDR1 is LGHNA and CDR2 is YSLEER in the germline V gene. The CDR3 length is 17 residues. The CDR3 region is CASSQVPPGQGMDEQYF. For the CDR3, the DNA is TGCGCCAGCAGCCAAGTGCCCCCGGGACAGGGGATGGACGAGCAGTACTTC.